Below, 7 T cell receptor beta chains from the same sample are listed, as sequenced in a study of T cell clonality in common variable immunodeficiency. The data were produced by immunoSEQ multiplex PCR, yet TCRdb's version contains in-frame clones alone and is incomplete. This sample has around 50,000 clones and no singletons, with 5% to 7% in the ten largest. The sequencing input was peripheral blood mononuclear cells. These receptors came from a person between 18 and 70 years old in good health.

This clone was counted at least ten times. The CDR3 reads CASSQSERRNGYTF. CDR3 DNA, as far as it was read: TGCGCCAGCAGTCAATCGGAGAGGCGGAATGGC. The chain is built from TRBV23-1 and TRBJ1-2; D is unresolved. The CDR3 extends 3 residues past the end of the read, so its final part is completed from the germline J gene. TRBV23-1 is an open reading frame, and its role is uncertain. The CDR3 totals 14 residues. V was cut by 0 bases and J by 6 bases, with 11 bases left in between.

This clone appeared many times. The read gets to within 3 residues of the CDR3 end, and the germline J gene fills in the rest. The chain has TRBV18 and TRBJ1-1; the D is unclear. The CDR3 has 12 amino acids. CDR1 and CDR2 (germline): KGHSH, LQKENI. This chain's CDR3 is CASSPPSGEAFF. CDR3 bases read: TGTGCCAGCTCACCTCCCTCAGGAGAA.

This clone showed up just a few times. The CDR3 end falls 3 residues outside the read, so it is completed with the germline J gene. The chain couples TRBV11-3 to TRBJ1-1, with TRBD1 matching 7 bases. Germline V gene lookup returns CDR1 SGHNT and CDR2 YENEEA. V was clipped by 5 bases and J by 1 base; unmatched bases: 7. The CDR3 is made up of 15 amino acids. The CDR3 protein is CASSPGGYRNTEAFF. Incomplete CDR3 DNA: TGTGCCAGCAGCCCAGGGGGATATCGGAACACTGAA.

In this sample, this clone turned up many times. The read finishes 3 residues shy of the CDR3 end, and the germline J gene is used to complete it. The chain joins TRBV4-1 to TRBJ2-7, with D perhaps matching TRBD1 (6 bases). V was clipped by 0 bases and J by 2 bases, with 17 bases between them. Per the germline V gene, CDR1 is MGHRA and CDR2 is YSYEKL. The length of the CDR3 is 17 residues. The chain's CDR3 is CASSQDEERQAAYEQYF. CDR3 DNA, as far as it was read: TGCGCCAGCAGCCAAGACGAGGAGAGACAGGCTGCCTACGAG.

This clone was detected many times. The read gets to within 3 residues of the CDR3 end, and the germline J gene fills in the rest. V gene TRBV20-1 combines with J gene TRBJ2-1, with a weak D call TRBD2 (6 bases). V lost 5 bases and J lost 6, with 17 bases in between. This CDR3 has 14 residues. CDR1 is DFQATT and CDR2 is SNEGSKA in the germline V gene (reference sequence). Partial CDR3 DNA: TGCAGTGCTTTTTTAGGAGGGCCCAGCAATGAG. Amino acids: CSAFLGGPSNE. The whole CDR3 protein reads CSAFLGGPSNEQFF.

This clone was counted ten times or more. From the germline J gene comes the end of the CDR3, since the read stops 3 residues before it. This chain uses TRBV2 with TRBJ1-6; TRBD1 agrees at 7 bases. V lost 3 bases to trimming and J lost 6 bases; unmatched junction nucleotides: 8. Germline V lookup: CDR1 SNHLY, CDR2 FYNNEI. The CDR3 extends over 16 amino acids. The DNA read from the CDR3 is TGTGCCAGCAGTGATTGGTTGGACAGGTCTAATTCACCC. Protein sequence: CASSDWLDRSNSP. The CDR3 in full is CASSDWLDRSNSPLHF.

This clone showed up many times. Read coverage stops 3 residues before the CDR3 terminus; the germline J gene supplies the remainder. The V call is TRBV5-1, the J call TRBJ1-3, with 9 bases identical to TRBD1. The V gene end was trimmed by 3 bases and the J gene end by 0 bases; junction bases not matched to a gene: 1. The CDR3 contains 15 residues. CDR1 and CDR2 from the germline V gene are SGHRS and YFSETQ. CDR3 protein: CASSWDRASGNTIYF. CDR3 bases read: TGCGCCAGCAGCTGGGACAGGGCCTCTGGAAACACC.